This entry concerns a single T cell receptor beta chain. This clone was counted between two and nine times. This clone's antigen is unknown. Qualities for individual bases were not recorded, and no much larger clone is one base off. According to the germline V gene, CDR1 reads LGHNA and CDR2 reads YSLEER. The CDR3 runs 13 amino acids, cysteine and phenylalanine included. Kept here is only the CDR3 DNA, which spans 39 bases and is read in frame from base 1. For this chain, trimming is 4 bases at the V end and 7 bases at the J end, and the number of junction bases without a gene match is 3. Receptor amplification or capture employed the immunoSEQ multiplex PCR assay. The multiplex PCR relied on a mix of 60 forward primers for TCR Vbeta segments and 13 reverse primers for TCR Jbeta segments. A multiplex PCR assay on genomic DNA amplified the CDR3 region of rearranged TCR beta genes. On the Illumina HiSeq System, the amplified TCR beta libraries were sequenced as 87-base-pair reads. As for the original processing: A later analysis counted about 80 million unique TCR beta chains across the 650 to 800 repertoires, and around 9.9 million of these chains were shared by at least two donors. Raw reads were error-corrected and collapsed into unique sequences with a nearest-neighbor algorithm that merged closely related sequences to remove PCR and sequencing errors. V, D and J gene segments were assigned by aligning CDR3 sequences to IMGT reference sequences. For a sequence to be retained, a match of at least six nucleotides was required to both a V gene segment and a J gene segment. A rearrangement counted as productive if the CDR3 had no stop codons and remained in frame with V and J, and every other rearrangement counted as non-productive. Following IMGT convention, CDR3 was defined as the stretch from the second conserved V-encoded cysteine up to the conserved J-encoded phenylalanine. The earlier analysis of a few hundred of the donors excluded sequences that lacked an unambiguous match to a single V gene segment. In an earlier analysis of a few hundred of the donors, V segments were called functional above 56.7% productive rearrangements and were called segregating when the between-donor standard deviation exceeded 5%. A statistical classification framework was built for diagnosing cytomegalovirus status from the catalog of TCR beta chain sequences. A later analysis assigned V and J genes by comparing TCR nucleotide sequences with IMGT/GENE-DB human TR gene sequences. The TCRdist pipeline was used in a later analysis to assign CDR3 sequences and most-parsimonious VDJ recombination scenarios. In a later analysis, each TCR beta chain was defined by its CDR3 amino acid sequence together with its V-gene family, and reads without a unique V-gene family were excluded. In a later analysis, around 600 highly shared, low-generation-probability nucleotide sequences were removed to address suspected cross-contamination and a sequencing artifact. In a later analysis, a clonal expansion index for each public chain was calculated from normalized within-repertoire ranks of inferred template counts. Generation probabilities in a later analysis came from a VDJ recombination model fitted to out-of-frame rearrangements, and those results were checked against IGoR. Hypergeometric tests were used in a later analysis to score TCR-TCR, TCR-HLA and TCR-CMV co-occurrence, with a repertoire-size bias correction applied to the TCR pairs. False discovery rates were estimated in a later analysis by permuting HLA or CMV assignments 20 times. In a later analysis, co-occurring TCRs were grouped with DBSCAN, and TCRdist sequence similarity was added when clustering was performed within HLA-allele-positive subsets. Co-occurrence clustering excluded repertoires with fewer than 30,000 or more than 120,000 public chains, plus five with anomalous nucleotide sharing. TCRdb took this table from immuneACCESS and kept in-frame rearrangements with V and J called. Such tables lack part of the clones; where checked against another copy, unresolved V genes explain under half of the gap, and the rest is unexplained. The V and J calls and clone size were taken over from that table, and D and trimming were inferred from the DNA. The sample table records about 140,000 clones; around 86% of these occur just once. The ten largest clones capture approximately 2.9% of the sample.

This entry is derived from a study of cytomegalovirus exposure and HLA in healthy donors (dated 2017 in TCRdb). Study-level background: In an earlier analysis of some 550 of the donors, approximately 300 Gb of sequence data and 120 million or so unique TCR beta sequences from 180 million or so T cells were reported. Approximately 300 gigabases of sequencing data and approximately 80 million unique TCR sequences were included in an early release covering roughly 600 HLA-typed donors. Of the roughly 400 genotyped donors, 65% to 90% fell in the genetic ancestry cluster associated with self-reported Caucasian donors. The study aimed to test whether cataloging public T cell receptors could reveal signatures of past pathogen exposure. The T cell repertoires of around 730 subjects were profiled by immunosequencing and related to cytomegalovirus serostatus. Besides the first cohort of 666 subjects, a separate validation cohort made up of over 100 different subjects was used. The study combined high-throughput TCR immunosequencing, statistical association of individual TCRs with disease status, and machine learning to predict cytomegalovirus infection status. In a later analysis, previously published TCR beta repertoires from 600 to 850 donors were re-analyzed and high-resolution HLA genotyping was added so that TCR occurrence patterns could be studied. In the later analysis, no new phenotypic data were used to find candidate immune exposures; instead, reliance was placed on TCR beta sequences and their occurrence across donors. To decide whether each TCR beta V gene segment behaved as functional or pseudogenic, an earlier analysis of some 600 of the donors relied on high-throughput TCR beta sequencing. Donor age, sex, ethnicity and CMV serostatus were compiled together with the repertoire data. A later genetic analysis used genome-wide SNP genotypes for about 65% of the roughly 670 donors, treating that subset as a discovery cohort. All discovery cohort repertoires had been generated using a single sequencing platform. HLA typing included class I and class II loci at four-digit resolution. The number of donors typed differed by locus, with about 629-640 for A, B, C, DRB1 and DQB1, 522 for DQA1, approximately 570 for DPA1, and about 450 for DPB1. Several DR-DQ haplotypes were handled as single units for association and clustering because linkage in the cohort was strong. Among 350 to 400 genotyped donors of the cohort, an average of approximately 240,000 unique TCR beta nucleotide sequences were sequenced per donor, about a sixth of them non-productive. Study-wide findings and limitations: A later analysis reported that several top co-occurrence clusters appeared linked to parvovirus B19, influenza, CMV and Epstein-Barr virus. A later analysis found that most CMV-associated TCR beta chains appeared HLA-restricted, with HLA associations seemingly driven largely by CMV exposure. In an earlier analysis of a few hundred of the donors, most TCR beta V segments were observed in productive rearrangements about 87% or about 30% of the time, broadly matching IMGT annotations. Roughly uniform sequencing depth across donors was assumed in presence/absence analyses, although this assumption may not hold. A further reported finding was that TCR beta sequences accurately predicted the HLA-A and HLA-B alleles for most subjects in the first cohort. According to the authors, the approach could potentially be generalized to other disease states and immunological phenotypes. When HLA alleles, especially DR and DQ, strongly co-occurred, attributing TCR associations to individual alleles was difficult. Immune exposure information for the cohort was limited to CMV serostatus. Because counts were too low, more than 15 rarely observed V segments, including chromosome 9 orphons, were excluded from the earlier analysis of 587 of the donors. A later analysis found that TCR association rates varied across HLA loci, with DRB1 alleles showing the most associated TCRs and HLA-C alleles the fewest. In a later genetic analysis, a missense DCLRE1C variant was associated with V-gene and J-gene trimming of TCR beta chains, and the association was replicated in an independent cohort. A total of 150 or so TCR beta chains were listed by the study as associated with cytomegalovirus. While some public TCRs were present in many individuals, most TCR sequences turned up only very rarely across donors. A cluster of highly shared sequence variants was judged likely to represent a technical artifact of the sequencing pipeline. A later analysis associated about 17,000 TCR beta sequences with specific HLA alleles at a false discovery rate of 0.05. Cytomegalovirus status was reported to be diagnosed by the classifier with high specificity and sensitivity in both the original and validation cohorts. Only TCR beta chains were sequenced in this cohort, and the absence of alpha or paired-chain data limited detectable features. Some IMGT-functional V segments, including TRBV6-2 and TRBV6-3, could not be told apart with the 87-base-pair reads, so those segments were excluded. In vitro tests confirmed that three of the cytomegalovirus-associated TCR beta chains recognize cytomegalovirus antigens. In a later analysis, HLA-associated TCR beta chains were found to be more clonally expanded and to have lower generation probabilities than equally common non-associated chains. A later genetic analysis reported fewer N-insertions in productive TCRs among donors in an Asian-associated ancestry cluster than the approximately 700-donor mean. Correlated functional status among segregating V segments might be attributable to linkage disequilibrium, but an unknown experimental factor could not be ruled out. Because HLA typing was missing for some donors at each locus, association tests included only the typed subset.

In total, roughly 710 healthy bone marrow donors made up the cohort. Cohort members were all nominally healthy when sampled, although unrecorded immune exposures were likely present. The donor tested CMV seronegative, placing the donor among the roughly 400 seronegative members of the cohort. Every donor gave a peripheral blood sample, and the peripheral blood mononuclear cells from that sample were used for TCR beta sequencing. The Qiagen DNeasy Blood Extraction Kit was used to extract genomic DNA from the blood cell samples. This TCR was recovered from a woman aged 25 to 39 in good health and CMV-seronegative. Recombination connected TRBV4-3 to TRBJ2-2; TRBD1 aligns with 7 central bases. Material for sequencing was PBMCs. The DNA reads TGCGCCAGCAGCCGAGGGACAGTCGGGGAGCTGTTTTTT. Its coded protein is CASSRGTVGELFF.